The rows below give T cell receptor beta chains drawn from one sample of a study of CD8 T cells in Susac syndrome. TCRdb itself ran the immunoSEQ multiplex PCR reads through MiXCR, one entry per CDR3 protein. The top ten hold roughly 0.12% of the sample, which has 120,000 or so distinct CDR3 sequences, over 90% seen once. Source material: CD4+ T cells from PBMCs. These receptor sequences come from a human donor in good health. The CDR3 runs from the conserved cysteine through the conserved F or W. Each record gives: CDR3 protein, CDR3 DNA, V gene, D gene, J gene, clone size. D genes are given only for firm matches. Not all rows give a size; the values are once, few, many and, for expanded clones, a class.

cdr3_aa: CASSLWEGTPYEQYF
cdr3_nt: TGTGCCAGCAGCTTATGGGAGGGGACTCCCTACGAGCAGTACTTC
v_call: TRBV7-8
d_call: TRBD2
j_call: TRBJ2-7
clone_size: NA

cdr3_aa: CASTPRARLRRGEQYF
cdr3_nt: TGTGCCAGCACCCCACGGGCGCGCTTGCGACGAGGCGAGCAGTACTTC
v_call: TRBV3-1
d_call: NA
j_call: TRBJ2-7
clone_size: few

cdr3_aa: CASRGDSGSGYTF
cdr3_nt: TGTGCCAGCAGGGGGGACAGTGGTAGTGGCTACACCTTC
v_call: TRBV2
d_call: TRBD1
j_call: TRBJ1-2
clone_size: NA

cdr3_aa: CASSQGGASGYTF
cdr3_nt: TGTGCCAGCAGCCAAGGGGGAGCAAGCGGCTACACCTTC
v_call: TRBV3-1
d_call: NA
j_call: TRBJ1-2
clone_size: NA

cdr3_aa: CAINRQDGTGELFF
cdr3_nt: TGTGCCATAAACAGACAGGATGGGACCGGGGAGCTGTTTTTT
v_call: TRBV10-3
d_call: NA
j_call: TRBJ2-2
clone_size: NA

cdr3_aa: CAIRDAGNTEAFF
cdr3_nt: TGTGCCATCAGAGACGCGGGAAACACTGAAGCTTTCTTT
v_call: TRBV10-3
d_call: NA
j_call: TRBJ1-1
clone_size: NA

cdr3_aa: CSVGGRETQYF
cdr3_nt: TGCAGCGTGGGGGGGAGAGAGACCCAGTACTTC
v_call: TRBV29-1
d_call: TRBD2
j_call: TRBJ2-5
clone_size: NA

cdr3_aa: CASSPTSGRALYF
cdr3_nt: TGTGCCAGCAGTCCTACTAGCGGGAGGGCCCTGTACTTC
v_call: TRBV2
d_call: TRBD2
j_call: TRBJ2-7
clone_size: NA

cdr3_aa: CASMLSGVSNEQFF
cdr3_nt: TGTGCCAGCATGTTATCGGGGGTGAGCAATGAGCAGTTCTTC
v_call: TRBV12-3/TRBV12-4
d_call: NA
j_call: TRBJ2-1
clone_size: NA

cdr3_aa: CASSEAGRYEQYF
cdr3_nt: TGTGCCAGCAGTGAGGCCGGAAGATACGAGCAGTACTTC
v_call: TRBV25-1
d_call: NA
j_call: TRBJ2-7
clone_size: NA

cdr3_aa: CASSWQADGETQYF
cdr3_nt: TGTGCCAGCAGTTGGCAGGCGGACGGGGAGACCCAGTACTTC
v_call: TRBV6-1
d_call: NA
j_call: TRBJ2-5
clone_size: NA

cdr3_aa: CASSPGTGPQETQYF
cdr3_nt: TGCGCCAGCAGCCCGGGAACAGGGCCACAAGAGACCCAGTACTTC
v_call: TRBV5-1
d_call: NA
j_call: TRBJ2-5
clone_size: NA

cdr3_aa: CASFPRASRRNEQFF
cdr3_nt: TGTGCCAGCTTTCCTCGGGCCAGCCGTAGAAATGAGCAGTTCTTC
v_call: TRBV28
d_call: NA
j_call: TRBJ2-1
clone_size: NA

cdr3_aa: CSVTPSGSSYNEQFF
cdr3_nt: TGCAGCGTCACCCCTAGCGGGAGCTCCTACAATGAGCAGTTCTTC
v_call: TRBV29-1
d_call: TRBD2
j_call: TRBJ2-1
clone_size: NA

cdr3_aa: CASSYSNRGRGETQYF
cdr3_nt: TGTGCCAGCAGTTACTCGAACAGGGGGCGCGGAGAGACCCAGTACTTC
v_call: TRBV6-5
d_call: TRBD1
j_call: TRBJ2-5
clone_size: NA

cdr3_aa: CASSPDVLSGYTF
cdr3_nt: TGTGCCAGCAGTCCCGACGTACTGAGTGGCTACACCTTC
v_call: TRBV12-3/TRBV12-4
d_call: NA
j_call: TRBJ1-2
clone_size: NA

cdr3_aa: CASSSDRVGANVLTF
cdr3_nt: TGTGCCAGCAGCTCGGACAGGGTTGGGGCCAACGTCCTGACTTTC
v_call: TRBV11-1
d_call: TRBD1
j_call: TRBJ2-6
clone_size: NA

cdr3_aa: CASSLSGTGRTGANVLTF
cdr3_nt: TGCGCCAGCAGCTTATCCGGGACAGGGAGGACTGGGGCCAACGTCCTGACTTTC
v_call: TRBV5-1
d_call: TRBD1
j_call: TRBJ2-6
clone_size: NA

cdr3_aa: CASTKPGQGGLPKNIQYF
cdr3_nt: TGTGCCAGCACCAAGCCGGGACAGGGAGGTCTACCCAAAAACATTCAGTACTTC
v_call: TRBV5-6
d_call: TRBD1
j_call: TRBJ2-4
clone_size: NA

cdr3_aa: CASRTSGSRETQYF
cdr3_nt: TGTGCCAGCCGGACTAGCGGGAGTCGCGAGACCCAGTACTTC
v_call: TRBV6-2/TRBV6-3
d_call: TRBD2
j_call: TRBJ2-5
clone_size: NA

cdr3_aa: CASSRTGTSQFF
cdr3_nt: TGTGCCAGCAGCCGAACCGGGACTAGCCAGTTCTTC
v_call: TRBV3-1
d_call: TRBD2
j_call: TRBJ2-1
clone_size: NA

cdr3_aa: CASSLTGAREKLFF
cdr3_nt: TGTGCCAGCAGCCTCACGGGGGCGAGGGAAAAACTGTTTTTT
v_call: TRBV5-6
d_call: NA
j_call: TRBJ1-4
clone_size: NA

cdr3_aa: CASSLVGTGYNEQFF
cdr3_nt: TGTGCCAGCAGCTTAGTAGGGACTGGCTACAATGAGCAGTTCTTC
v_call: TRBV7-2
d_call: NA
j_call: TRBJ2-1
clone_size: NA